The rows below give T cell receptor beta chains drawn from one sample of a study of shared clonotypes between healthy human individuals. Using immunoSEQ multiplex PCR, the repertoire was profiled, and TCRdb retains in-frame clones only, with some absent. This table holds around 600,000 clones, about 95% found once. The sample taken for sequencing was naive CD8+ T cells sorted from blood. All receptors derive from a woman aged 25 to 45 in good health. CDR3s include the opening cysteine and the closing phenylalanine or tryptophan. The D gene is left open where the match is weak. Expanded clones are given a class, and other clones once, few, many or no size at all.

j_gene,v_gene,d_gene,abundance,CDR3aa,CDR3nt
TRBJ2-3,TRBV13,-,-,CASSPPPGGNHLDTQYF,TGTGCCAGCAGCCCCCCTCCGGGCGGTAATCACTTAGATACGCAGTATTTT
TRBJ2-1,TRBV9,-,once,CASSVGWDSLSEQFF,TGTGCCAGCAGCGTGGGATGGGACTCCTTAAGTGAGCAGTTCTTC
TRBJ2-7,TRBV5-4,TRBD2,-,CASSPGLAGPYEQYF,TGTGCCAGCAGCCCGGGACTAGCGGGGCCCTACGAGCAGTACTTC
TRBJ2-5,TRBV4-1,TRBD2,-,CASSPRTSEETQYF,TGCGCCAGCAGCCCTCGGACTAGCGAAGAGACCCAGTACTTC
TRBJ2-1,TRBV27,-,-,CASSLFGGEQFF,TGTGCCAGCAGTTTATTCGGTGGTGAGCAGTTCTTC
TRBJ2-7,TRBV5-4,-,once,CASSGYLGHEQYF,TGTGCCAGCAGCGGCTATTTGGGACACGAGCAGTACTTC
TRBJ2-7,TRBV5-6,TRBD1,-,CASSLGDRVYEQYF,TGTGCCAGCAGCTTGGGGGACAGGGTCTACGAGCAGTACTTC
TRBJ2-7,TRBV30,-,-,CAWSVGQSYEQYF,TGTGCCTGGAGTGTAGGACAGTCCTACGAGCAGTACTTC
TRBJ1-1,TRBV27,-,once,CASSLMGQFVTEAFF,TGTGCCAGCAGTTTAATGGGGCAGTTTGTCACTGAAGCTTTCTTT
TRBJ2-2,TRBV28,-,-,CASSLDYPNTGELFF,TGTGCCAGCAGTTTGGACTATCCGAACACCGGGGAGCTGTTTTTT
TRBJ1-1,TRBV30,TRBD1,-,CAIDRGRTEAFF,TGTGCAATAGACAGGGGGCGGACTGAAGCTTTCTTT
TRBJ2-7,TRBV19,-,-,CASRDSPYEQYF,TGTGCCAGTAGGGACAGCCCCTACGAGCAGTACTTC
TRBJ2-1,TRBV19,TRBD2,-,CASSISGKTYNEQFF,TGTGCCAGTAGTATTAGCGGGAAAACCTACAATGAGCAGTTCTTC
TRBJ1-2,TRBV7-6,-,-,CASSSESSGANYGYTF,TGTGCCAGCAGCTCGGAGTCATCTGGGGCTAACTATGGCTACACCTTC
TRBJ2-3,TRBV6-5,-,-,CASSYGGGATDTQYF,TGTGCCAGCAGTTACGGTGGCGGGGCGACAGATACGCAGTATTTT
TRBJ2-5,TRBV29-1,TRBD1,-,CSVEQGAWEQYF,TGCAGCGTTGAGCAGGGGGCTTGGGAGCAGTACTTC
TRBJ2-7,TRBV28,-,-,CASRLSSRAGEQYF,TGTGCCAGCAGGCTTTCTAGCCGAGCGGGCGAGCAGTACTTC
TRBJ2-7,TRBV7-9,TRBD2,-,CASSSGGEGKNYEQYF,TGTGCCAGCAGCTCCGGGGGGGAGGGGAAAAACTACGAGCAGTACTTC
TRBJ2-5,TRBV13,-,-,CASSLARGTLSRRGETQYF,TGTGCCAGCAGCTTAGCCCGGGGTACCCTTAGCCGGAGGGGGGAGACCCAGTACTTC
TRBJ2-2,TRBV5-4,TRBD2,-,CASSQDPGLENTGELFF,TGTGCCAGCAGTCAGGACCCGGGACTAGAAAACACCGGGGAGCTGTTTTTT
TRBJ2-7,TRBV15,-,once,CATSPRRDGSSYEQYF,TGTGCCACCAGCCCACGACGGGACGGGAGCTCCTACGAGCAGTACTTC
TRBJ2-5,TRBV7-9,TRBD2,-,CASSGLAGGETQYF,TGTGCCAGCAGCGGACTAGCGGGAGGGGAGACCCAGTACTTC
TRBJ1-4,TRBV28,-,-,CASQGVGLFF,TGTGCCAGCCAGGGAGTAGGACTGTTTTTT
TRBJ2-1,TRBV4-1,TRBD2,once,CASSLGLAGANEQFF,TGCGCCAGCAGTCTCGGACTAGCGGGAGCCAATGAGCAGTTCTTC
TRBJ2-1,TRBV7-9,-,-,CASGRTEGNEQFF,TGTGCCAGCGGGCGGACCGAGGGCAATGAGCAGTTCTTC
TRBJ1-1,TRBV13,-,-,CASSLVNGEAFF,TGTGCCAGCAGCTTAGTCAACGGTGAAGCTTTCTTT
TRBJ2-1,TRBV27,TRBD2,-,CASSLSTSGNEQFF,TGTGCCAGCAGTTTATCTACTAGCGGGAATGAGCAGTTCTTC
TRBJ1-1,TRBV5-4,-,-,CASSQEREKGHGRAFF,TGTGCCAGCAGCCAAGAAAGGGAGAAGGGGCACGGCAGAGCTTTCTTT
TRBJ2-3,TRBV19,-,-,CASSIVDPSTDTQYF,TGTGCCAGTAGTATAGTAGACCCGTCGACAGATACGCAGTATTTT